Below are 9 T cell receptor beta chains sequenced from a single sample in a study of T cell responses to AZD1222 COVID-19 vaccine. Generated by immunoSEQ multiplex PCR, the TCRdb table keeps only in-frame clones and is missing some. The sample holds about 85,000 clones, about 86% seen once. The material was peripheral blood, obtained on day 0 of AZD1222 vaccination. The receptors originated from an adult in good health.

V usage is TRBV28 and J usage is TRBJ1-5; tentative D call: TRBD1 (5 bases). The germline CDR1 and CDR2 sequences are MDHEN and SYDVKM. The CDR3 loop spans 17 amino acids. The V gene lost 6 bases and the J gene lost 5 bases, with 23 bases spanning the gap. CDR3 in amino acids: CASSPSPYQGSYQPQHF. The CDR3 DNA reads TGTGCCAGCAGCCCCTCGCCATATCAGGGTTCCTATCAGCCCCAGCATTTT.

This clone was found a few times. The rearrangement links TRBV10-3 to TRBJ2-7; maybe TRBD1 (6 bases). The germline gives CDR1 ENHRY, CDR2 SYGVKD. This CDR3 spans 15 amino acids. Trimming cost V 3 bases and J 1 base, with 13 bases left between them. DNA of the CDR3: TGTGCCATCAGTGATTCTCGAGGACAGTCCTACGAGCAGTACTTC. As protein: CAISDSRGQSYEQYF.

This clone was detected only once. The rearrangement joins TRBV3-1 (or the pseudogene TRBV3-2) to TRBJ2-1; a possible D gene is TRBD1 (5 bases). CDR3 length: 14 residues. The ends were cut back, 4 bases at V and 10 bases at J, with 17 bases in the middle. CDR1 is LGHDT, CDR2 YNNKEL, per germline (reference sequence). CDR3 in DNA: TGTGCCAGCAGCCCTCTGGACACCCTGAGGGAGCAGTTCTTC. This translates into CASSPLDTLREQFF.

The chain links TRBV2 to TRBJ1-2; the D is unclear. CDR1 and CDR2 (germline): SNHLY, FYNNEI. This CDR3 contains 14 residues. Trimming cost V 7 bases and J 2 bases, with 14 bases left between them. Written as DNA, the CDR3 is TGTGCCAGCAAATCAACCCTAGAGAACTATGGCTACACCTTC. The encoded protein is CASKSTLENYGYTF.

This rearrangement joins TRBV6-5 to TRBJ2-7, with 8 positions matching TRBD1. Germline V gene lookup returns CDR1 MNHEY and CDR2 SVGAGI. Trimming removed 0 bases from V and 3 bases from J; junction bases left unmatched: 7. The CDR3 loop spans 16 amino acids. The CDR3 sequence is CASSYSRQGAGYEQYF. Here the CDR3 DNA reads TGTGCCAGCAGTTACTCCCGGCAGGGGGCGGGCTACGAGCAGTACTTC.

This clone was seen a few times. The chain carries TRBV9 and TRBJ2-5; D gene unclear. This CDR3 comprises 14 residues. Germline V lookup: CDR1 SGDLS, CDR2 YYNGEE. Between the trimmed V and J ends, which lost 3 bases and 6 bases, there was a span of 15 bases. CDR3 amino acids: CASSEGLVPKTQYF. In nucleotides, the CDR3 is TGTGCCAGCAGCGAAGGCCTAGTCCCAAAGACCCAGTACTTC.

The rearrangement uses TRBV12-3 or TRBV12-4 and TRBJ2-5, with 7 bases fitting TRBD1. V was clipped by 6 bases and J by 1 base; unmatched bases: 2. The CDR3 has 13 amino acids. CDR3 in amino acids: CASSGQAQETQYF. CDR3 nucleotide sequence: TGTGCCAGCAGCGGACAGGCCCAAGAGACCCAGTACTTC.

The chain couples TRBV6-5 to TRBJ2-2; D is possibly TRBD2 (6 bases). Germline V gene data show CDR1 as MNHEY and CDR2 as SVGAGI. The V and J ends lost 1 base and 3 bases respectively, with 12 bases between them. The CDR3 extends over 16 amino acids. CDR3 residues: CASSYLVADHTGELFF. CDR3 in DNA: TGTGCCAGCAGTTACTTGGTAGCGGACCACACCGGGGAGCTGTTTTTT.

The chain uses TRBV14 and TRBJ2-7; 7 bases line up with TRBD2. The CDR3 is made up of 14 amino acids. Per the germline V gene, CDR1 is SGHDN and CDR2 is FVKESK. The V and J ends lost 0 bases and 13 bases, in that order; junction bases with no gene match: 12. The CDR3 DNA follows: TGTGCCAGCAGCCAAGAAGCGGGACGGACGAGCTTTTACTTC. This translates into CASSQEAGRTSFYF. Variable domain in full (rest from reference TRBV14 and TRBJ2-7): EAGVTQFPSHSVIEKGQTVTLRCDPISGHDNLYWYRRVMGKEIKFLLHFVKESKQDESGMPNNRFLAERTGGTYSTLKVQPAELEDSGVYFCASSQEAGRTSFYFGPGTRLTVT.